Described below is a single T cell receptor (beta chain) sequence and its context. The data derive from a study of blood T cell repertoires in COVID-19. Study details: Sites in the United States, Italy and Spain provided acute and convalescent COVID-19 samples.

Authors' methods: Scientists estimated how many nucleated cells there were by amplifying reference gene primers. Assay used: immunoSEQ multiplex PCR; TCRdb lists only in-frame clones, some missing. V and J calls plus clone size are reproduced from that table; the DNA served to infer D and trimming. The table has around 100,000 clones, around 85% seen once; the top ten hold about 2.5%. Residents of about two dozen US areas, aged roughly 18 to 89 years, made up the participants. The receptor's source is a woman between 50 and 59 years old who had recovered from COVID-19. Sequencing input: PBMCs or T cells enriched from blood (not recorded which).

CDR3 coding DNA: TGTGCCAGCAGCCCCGGGGGGGCGGTGTCTGGAAACACCATATATTTT. It yields the protein CASSPGGAVSGNTIYF. The V gene is TRBV28, the J gene TRBJ1-3; the D gene is possibly TRBD1 (6 bases). This CDR3 spans 16 amino acids. Germline-derived CDR1 and CDR2 are MDHEN and SYDVKM. With 6 bases removed from V and 1 base from J, the gap between germline ends came to 16 bases. The variable domain in full, completed from reference TRBV28 and TRBJ1-3, reads DVKVTQSSRYLVKRTGEKVFLECVQDMDHENMFWYRQDPGLGLRLIYFSYDVKMKEKGDIPEGYSVSREKKERFSLILESASTNQTSMYLCASSPGGAVSGNTIYFGEGSWLTVV.